Shown below are 2 T cell receptor beta chains from a single sample sequenced in a study of T cell repertoires in cytomegalovirus infection. No antigen has been assigned to these receptors. TCRdb reprocessed the reads via MiXCR and lists one record per CDR3 protein. The sample shows more than 85,000 distinct CDR3 sequences, approximately 28% of them seen only once. The sample consisted of CD8+ T cells from cultured PBMCs, taken from culture after CMV antigen stimulation. The receptors were sampled from a human donor in good health (CMV status not recorded). Some clones in this sample may be carry-over from other donors' samples.

This clonotype was seen more than once but under ten times. J is TRBJ2-1 and V is TRBV2; 8 bases agree with TRBD2. The CDR3 totals 16 residues. The germline V gene encodes CDR1 SNHLY and CDR2 FYNNEI. J was trimmed by 0 bases and V by 4 bases; bases with no gene match: 5. The CDR3 coding sequence is TGTGCCAGCAGTGGATATAGCGGGGACTCCTACAATGAGCAGTTCTTC. Translating it yields CASSGYSGDSYNEQFF. Complete variable domain (other parts from reference TRBV2 and TRBJ2-1): EPEVTQTPSHQVTQMGQEVILRCVPISNHLYFYWYRQILGQKVEFLVSFYNNEISEKSEIFDDQFSVERPDGSNFTLKIRSTKLEDSAMYFCASSGYSGDSYNEQFFGPGTRLTVL.

The chain joins TRBV7-9 to TRBJ2-7; 8 bases are shared with TRBD1. The CDR3 sequence is 15 residues long. CDR1 SEHNR and CDR2 FQNEAQ come from the germline V gene (reference sequence). V shed 4 bases and J 0 bases; nucleotides not matched to a gene: 5. CDR3 nucleotides: TGTGCCAGCAGCTCCGGACAGGGCAGCTCCTACGAGCAGTACTTC. Its protein is CASSSGQGSSYEQYF.